This TCR beta chain derives from a study of T cells after yellow fever vaccination (dated by TCRdb to the late 2010s). With respect to the entire study: Using CD3, CD45RA, CCR7 and CD95 staining, memory subsets (EM, EMRA, CM and Tscm) were sorted on a BD FACS Aria III. Libraries from fractions with low cell numbers were prepared with the SMART-Seq v4 Ultra Low Input RNA kit. Memory subsets were sorted on days 0, 15 and 45 and at 18 months after primary vaccination, and on days 0, 15 and 45 after the 30-year booster. Two healthy male donors, one aged 18 to 30 and one aged 30 to 39 years, were included in the cohort. To track T-cell clones before and after primary and booster YFV17D yellow fever vaccination, bulk TCR alpha and beta repertoires were sequenced longitudinally. Blood was collected at multiple timepoints before and after primary and secondary immunization, and bulk PBMC replicates and cell subsets were isolated. Study-wide findings and limitations: The secondary T-cell response was weaker than the primary response but faster, peaking on day 5 instead of day 15. On day 0, almost all vaccine-responding clonotypes were found to be below detection in the sorted memory subsets. Computational filtering was needed because FACS-sorted repertoires could contain abundant contaminating clonotypes from the bulk population. After the booster, most clones that had expanded after primary vaccination were detected again (about 95% of CD4 and more than 85% of CD8), suggesting broad maintenance of memory. A small share of clonotypes occurred in both CD4 and CD8 compartments, likely arising from convergent recombination. Because the study included only a couple of donors, the extent to which the findings can be generalized is limited.

The meaning of the sample's treatment or condition label: live attenuated yellow fever vaccine strain. PBMCs were isolated from peripheral blood using a standard Ficoll-Paque protocol. RNA from sorted memory subsets was extracted with the RNeasy Micro Kit. The sample holds many counts of this clonotype. No much larger clonotype is one base removed from it; base qualities were not supplied. TCR cDNA was made using 5'RACE template switching, a step that added a universal primer site and unique molecular identifiers. Priming of cDNA synthesis was performed from both the TCR alpha and TCR beta constant segments. Library amplification involved two PCR steps, and the second step added sample barcodes and sequencing adapters. Sequencing of libraries was performed on Illumina HiSeq 2500 (2x100 bp) or NovaSeq (2x150 bp). The paper's data handling went like this. Reads were demultiplexed and collapsed into UMI consensus sequences with MIGEC, and V(D)J alignment was performed with MiXCR. Vaccine-responding clonotypes were defined with edgeR using replicate PBMC samples, requiring FDR below 0.01 and a log2 fold change above 5 up to day 15. Bulk clonotypes were assigned CD4 or CD8 identity according to which sequenced CD4 or CD8 repertoire held them at higher abundance. To estimate the distribution of each clone across memory phenotypes, clonotype frequencies in memory subsets were weighted by FACS-sorted cell numbers. TCRdb passed the public sequencing reads through fastp at Q25 and MiXCR, retaining productive beta sequences. Here each entry gathers all rows of one CDR3 protein and keeps the most common genes and DNA. These V and J calls derive from TCRdb rather than the authors' analysis. The sample has about 32,000 distinct CDR3 sequences on record, roughly a tenth of them singletons. The ten largest clones take up more than 10% of the sample.

Reading the germline V gene gives CDR1 MNHNS and CDR2 SASEGT. From the cysteine up to the phenylalanine, the CDR3 has a length of 14 residues. Only the CDR3 DNA stays, 42 bases, in frame from base 1. Trimming removed 4 bases from V and 9 bases from J; the gene matches leave 4 bases unexplained. This clonotype was sampled from a man in his late teens or twenties who received the YFV17D yellow fever vaccine. Sequenced here: PBMCs, either bulk or a sorted T-cell subset (CD4+, CD8+, memory, or dextramer-sorted; not recorded which), sampled less than 16 days after the first yellow fever vaccination. The rearranged chain carries TRBV6-1 and TRBJ1-6; TRBD1 aligns with 9 central bases. The nucleotide sequence reads TGTGCCAGCAGTGCCGGGACAGGGAGTTCACCCCTCCACTTT. Protein translation: CASSAGTGSSPLHF.